This T cell receptor beta chain came from a study of cytomegalovirus exposure and HLA in healthy donors. Regarding this clone: As yet, its antigen is unknown. The junction does not match germline at one end; this may be a read error.

The primer mix had 60 Vbeta and 13 Jbeta primers. TCRdb's copy holds only in-frame clones and misses some; the assay was immunoSEQ multiplex PCR. The sample shows under 130,000 clones, and around 3.5% sits with its ten largest clones. General study findings and limits: Links to common viral pathogens appeared, in a later analysis, for several of the most significant clusters.

This CDR3 spans 14 amino acids. Germline loops: CDR1 SGHDT, CDR2 YYEEEE. The genes are TRBV5-6 and TRBJ1-2; weak D call: TRBD1 (6 bases). The sequenced sample consisted of PBMCs. The TCR originated in a man aged 40-49 years in good health and CMV-seronegative. Here the CDR3 reads CASSPQVITLGGHF. DNA for the CDR3: TGTGCCAGCAGTCCACAGGTTATTACACTAGGGGGTCACTTC.